Sequencing of this TCR beta chain was carried out in a study of tumor and adjacent non-tumor tissue in lung cancer. Trimming stripped 4 bases from V and 5 bases from J, with 18 bases between. The V gene's germline CDR1 is SGDLS and CDR2 YYNGEE. The CDR3 consists of 15 residues. TCRbeta libraries were built with three rounds of nested PCR, modified from ARM-PCR. From the multiplex PCR reads, TCRdb called clonotypes with MiXCR, one entry per CDR3 protein. The table has 100,000 to 150,000 distinct CDR3 sequences, 66% seen once. The template was RNA from unsorted bulk tissue. The sequenced material came from lung tumor tissue. This clonotype was sampled from a young man with non-small cell lung cancer. The gene calls are TRBV9 and TRBJ2-5; perhaps TRBD2 as D (6 bases). The CDR3 loop is CASSPHSEGRETQYF. CDR3 sequence (DNA): TGTGCCAGCAGCCCGCACTCGGAGGGGCGGGAGACCCAGTACTTC.